The 15 T cell receptor beta chains below were found in one sample sequenced in a study of T cells in Graves' hyperthyroidism and ophthalmopathy. Amplification targeted TCR beta CDR3 regions from RNA transcripts. With the HTBI primer set, the TCR CDR3 went through a first round of RT-PCR. From the multiplex PCR reads, TCRdb called clonotypes with MiXCR, one entry per CDR3 protein. In the table there are about 350,000 distinct CDR3 sequences, approximately 20% of which are singletons. The sample was blood. All receptors derive from a woman between 18 and 30 years old with Graves' hyperthyroidism.

This clonotype was counted a few times. The junction and the germline gene differ at one end; a read error may be behind it. V and J are TRBV30 and TRBJ2-2; D not resolved. The germline gives CDR1 GTSNPN, CDR2 SVGIG (reference sequence). This CDR3 spans 15 amino acids. In DNA form, the CDR3 reads TGTGCCTGGAGTACTTTGACACCTAACACCTGGGAGCTGTTTTTT. Its translation is CAWSTLTPNTWELFF.

Many counts were recorded for this clonotype. The rearrangement links TRBV6-5 to TRBJ2-5; no clear D gene. The CDR3 is 12 residues long. Trimming took off 3 bases at V and 0 bases at J, with 2 bases between the two ends. From germline, CDR1 is MNHEY and CDR2 SVGAGI. The CDR3 sequence: CASSYHQETQYF. The CDR3 bases are TGTGCCAGCAGTTATCACCAAGAGACCCAGTACTTC.

For this clonotype: With a much larger clone just one base away, this may be a read error. The rearrangement uses TRBV30 and TRBJ1-1; 7 bases line up with TRBD1. This CDR3 has 13 amino acids. CDR1 GTSNPN and CDR2 SVGIG come from the germline V gene (reference sequence). The CDR3 bases are TGTGCCTGCTCTGGACAGGTGAACACTGAAGCTTGCTTT. Its protein product is CACSGQVNTEACF.

This clonotype was seen ten or more times. The chain recombines TRBV20-1 with TRBJ1-2; D unresolved. Germline values: CDR1 DFQATT, CDR2 SNEGSKA (reference sequence). The CDR3 covers 11 residues. Trimming shortened V by 7 bases and J by 4 bases, and 10 bases separated the two germline ends. In DNA form, the CDR3 reads TGCAGTGGGTCAGCCACCTATGGCTACACCTTC. It specifies CSGSATYGYTF.

This clonotype showed up many times. This may be a read error: a much more frequent sequence differs by one nucleotide. V and J are TRBV12-3 or TRBV12-4 and TRBJ1-2, with D perhaps TRBD1 (5 bases). The CDR3 extends over 12 amino acids. In DNA, the CDR3 is TGTGCCAGCAGCAACACAACGCGGGGCTACGCCTTC. Its protein product is CASSNTTRGYAF.

Comment on this clonotype: This may be a read error: a much more frequent sequence differs by one nucleotide. The rearrangement uses TRBV14 and TRBJ2-2; D is tentatively TRBD1 or TRBD2 (5 bases each). Germline CDR1 SGHDN, CDR2 FVKESK. The CDR3 length is 15 residues. CDR3: CASSLKRWGTGELCF. CDR3 coding DNA: TGTGCCAGCAGTCTAAAACGGTGGGGCACCGGGGAGCTGTGTTTT.

Ten or more counts support this clonotype. The rearrangement uses TRBV19 and TRBJ1-1; D is unresolved. V dropped 3 bases and J dropped 3 bases, with 14 bases sitting between them. The CDR3 contains 15 residues. CDR1 and CDR2 (germline): LNHDA, SQIVND (reference sequence). The CDR3 is CASSISFIGHTEAFF. CDR3 DNA sequence: TGTGCCAGTAGTATTAGTTTCATCGGACACACTGAAGCTTTCTTT.

The chain has TRBV30 and TRBJ2-3, with TRBD1 matching 7 bases. From germline, CDR1 is GTSNPN and CDR2 SVGIG (reference sequence). Trimming removed 3 bases from V and 0 bases from J; junction bases left unmatched: 9. There are 16 residues in the CDR3. CDR3 loop: CAWRPYPGQSTDTQYF. The CDR3 region has the DNA TGTGCCTGGAGGCCATATCCGGGACAGAGCACAGATACGCAGTATTTT.

This clonotype has ten or more counts. The CDR3 bases are TGTGCCAGCAGCCAGAACAGGGGATTCTCTGGAAACACCATATATTTT. Translating gives CASSQNRGFSGNTIYF. J is TRBJ1-3 and V is TRBV11-2, with TRBD1 identical over 7 bases. V lost 5 bases and J lost 0; bases outside the gene matches: 7. Germline V gives CDR1 SGHAT, CDR2 FQNNGV. The CDR3 spans 16 residues.

This clonotype turned up a few times. One end of the junction fails to match germline, which may point to a read error. This chain joins TRBV27 and TRBJ1-1, with no clear D. Germline V CDR1 and CDR2: MNHEY, SMNVEV (reference sequence). The CDR3 is 14 residues long. The CDR3 sequence is CASSPGRPGTDAFF. DNA of the CDR3: TGTGCCAGCAGTCCCGGGAGACCGGGCACTGATGCTTTCTTT.

The count of this clonotype is one. A much larger clone differs by one base, so this may be a read error. This chain connects TRBV28 to TRBJ2-5, with 8 bases identical to TRBD2. This CDR3 comprises 14 residues. V lost 10 bases and J lost 3; bases outside the gene matches: 10. Germline V gene data show CDR1 as MDHEN and CDR2 as SYDVKM. The CDR3 here is CANRISGEEETQYF. The CDR3 DNA follows: TGTGCCAACAGGATTAGCGGGGAGGAAGAGACCCAGTACTTC.

The chain has TRBV4-1 and TRBJ1-2; possibly TRBD1 for D (5 bases). The CDR3 is 16 residues long. Trimming stripped 2 bases from V and 4 bases from J, with 17 bases between. CDR1 and CDR2 (germline): MGHRA, YSYEKL. In DNA, the CDR3 is TGCGCCAGCAGCCAAACCCAAACGGGGGGGATCTATGGCTACACCTTC. Residues: CASSQTQTGGIYGYTF.

The chain employs TRBV27 and TRBJ2-5; the D gene could be TRBD1 or TRBD2 (5 bases each). Trimming left V 3 bases short and J 1 base short, with 9 bases between. CDR1 and CDR2 from the germline V gene are MNHEY and SMNVEV (reference sequence). The CDR3 runs 14 residues. CDR3 amino acids: CASSFSGSQETQYF. CDR3 in DNA: TGTGCCAGCAGTTTTTCAGGGAGCCAAGAGACCCAGTACTTC.

The chain has TRBV19 and TRBJ1-2, with no clear D. The V and J ends lost 3 bases and 4 bases respectively, with 6 bases between them. CDR1 and CDR2 (germline): LNHDA, SQIVND (reference sequence). The length of the CDR3 is 12 residues. The CDR3 region is CASSIWAYGYTF. The DNA for the CDR3 is TGTGCCAGTAGTATCTGGGCCTATGGCTACACCTTC.

As for this clonotype: At one boundary the junction diverges from the germline segment, which might be a read error. V usage is TRBV7-7 and J usage is TRBJ2-2, with 11 bases fitting TRBD1. Looked up from germline, CDR1 is SSHAT and CDR2 is FNYEAQ (reference sequence). This CDR3 contains 18 residues. The CDR3: CASSSGTGGQYGTGELFF. CDR3 sequence (DNA): TGTGCTAGCAGCTCCGGGACAGGGGGGCAGTATGGGACCGGGGAGCTGTTTTTT.